This T cell receptor (beta chain) was captured by sequencing in a study of T cell responses to AZD1222 COVID-19 vaccine. Study-wide findings and caveats: Receipt of two AZD1222 doses was followed by a rise in Spike-specific TCR breadth and depth.

This clone was counted only a few times. No antigen is known for it. Per the germline V gene, CDR1 is LGHDT and CDR2 is YNNKEL (reference sequence). This CDR3 is built from 14 residues. The V and J ends lost 5 bases and 6 bases, in that order; junction bases with no gene match: 7. Profiling relied on immunoSEQ multiplex PCR, and the TCRdb table lists in-frame clones only, not all of them. Among about 100,000 clones listed, 87% were seen once. This TCR derives from an adult who received the AZD1222 COVID-19 vaccine. The sample here was peripheral blood, taken 28 days after the second AZD1222 dose. The gene calls are TRBV3-1 (or the pseudogene TRBV3-2) and TRBJ1-1; 9 nucleotides align to TRBD1. The CDR3 DNA is TGTGCCAGCAGCTCACAGGGGGCATTCGCTGAAGCTTTCTTT. Protein product: CASSSQGAFAEAFF.